The next 29 T cell receptor beta chains were all read from a single sample in a study of blood T cell repertoires in COVID-19. Assay: immunoSEQ multiplex PCR; the TCRdb copy retains only in-frame clones and omits some. The sample shows about 220,000 clones, about 88% of them seen only once. The sample consisted of PBMCs or T cells enriched from blood (not recorded which). These TCRs come from a woman in her twenties or thirties who had recovered from COVID-19.

This clone was seen once. This sequence joins TRBV11-3 and TRBJ2-5, with a possible D match to TRBD2 (5 bases). Germline CDR1 and CDR2: SGHNT and YENEEA. CDR3 length: 15 residues. V dropped 3 bases and J dropped 2 bases, with 13 bases sitting between them. CDR3 nucleotides: TGTGCCAGCAGCTTCGGACCAGGAGGTCAAGAGACCCAGTACTTC. Translated, it gives CASSFGPGGQETQYF. The whole variable domain, remainder taken from reference TRBV11-3 and TRBJ2-5, is EAGVVQSPRYKIIEKKQPVAFWCNPISGHNTLYWYLQNLGQGPELLIRYENEEAVDDSQLPKDRFSAERLKGVDSTLKIQPAELGDSAVYLCASSFGPGGQETQYFGPGTRLLVL.

The gene calls are TRBV4-1 and TRBJ2-5, with TRBD2 identical over 8 bases. The germline V gene encodes CDR1 MGHRA and CDR2 YSYEKL. Trimming cost V 3 bases and J 0 bases; bases outside gene matches: 3. The CDR3 sequence is 15 residues long. The CDR3 protein is CASSQSGGDQETQYF. Written as DNA, the CDR3 is TGCGCCAGCAGCCAGAGCGGGGGAGACCAAGAGACCCAGTACTTC.

V gene TRBV28 combines with J gene TRBJ1-1, with 8 bases fitting TRBD1. The germline gives CDR1 MDHEN, CDR2 SYDVKM. Trimming removed 7 bases from V and 1 base from J; junction bases left unmatched: 5. The CDR3 is made up of 14 amino acids. CDR3 protein: CASNPDRANTEAFF. Here the CDR3 DNA reads TGTGCCAGCAACCCGGACAGGGCGAACACTGAAGCTTTCTTT.

This chain links TRBV4-2 with TRBJ2-7; the D is unclear. This CDR3 is 16 amino acids long. Germline CDR1 is LGHNA and CDR2 is YNFKEQ. V lost 0 bases, J lost 2 bases, and 14 bases lay in between. CDR3 region: CASSQDLTRGTYEQYF. CDR3 DNA sequence: TGTGCCAGCAGCCAAGATCTCACTCGAGGAACCTACGAGCAGTACTTC.

J is TRBJ2-1 and V is TRBV5-6, with 10 nucleotides matching TRBD1. Germline CDR1 reads SGHDT; CDR2 reads YYEEEE. V shed 2 bases, J shed 6 bases, and the junction held 5 bases outside the gene matches. CDR3 length equals 15 residues. The CDR3 sequence: CASSLPGQGLNEQFF. DNA of the CDR3: TGTGCCAGCAGCTTACCGGGACAGGGGCTCAATGAGCAGTTCTTC. The variable domain in full, with the rest retrieved from reference TRBV5-6 and TRBJ2-1, is DAGVTQSPTHLIKTRGQQVTLRCSPKSGHDTVSWYQQALGQGPQFIFQYYEEEERQRGNFPDRFSGHQFPNYSSELNVNALLLGDSALYLCASSLPGQGLNEQFFGPGTRLTVL.

This clone was recorded once. This sequence joins TRBV2 and TRBJ2-7; TRBD1 might be the D (6 bases). Germline-derived CDR1 and CDR2 are SNHLY and FYNNEI. The CDR3 sequence is 13 residues long. V lost 4 bases and J 4 bases, leaving 11 bases between the germline ends. The DNA of the CDR3 is TGTGCCAGCAGTGGACAGGTGGATTACGAGCAGTACTTC. Protein product: CASSGQVDYEQYF.

The chain uses TRBV7-6 and TRBJ2-5; no definite D call. CDR1 SGHVS and CDR2 FNYEAQ come from the germline V gene. This CDR3 contains 13 residues. Deletions cut 5 bases from V and 1 base from J, with 8 bases between. CDR3 amino acids: CASSAEFQETQYF. The CDR3 nucleotides are TGTGCCAGCAGCGCAGAATTCCAAGAGACCCAGTACTTC.

The chain combines TRBV14 with TRBJ1-2; TRBD1 is a possible D gene (6 bases). The germline V gene has CDR1 SGHDN and CDR2 FVKESK. CDR3 length equals 14 residues. Between the trimmed V and J ends, which lost 4 bases and 4 bases, there was a span of 13 bases. The CDR3 DNA reads as TGTGCCAGCAGCCGGAATCGGGACACCTATGGCTACACCTTC. This codes for CASSRNRDTYGYTF. The full variable domain, its missing parts supplied by reference TRBV14 and TRBJ1-2, is EAGVTQFPSHSVIEKGQTVTLRCDPISGHDNLYWYRRVMGKEIKFLLHFVKESKQDESGMPNNRFLAERTGGTYSTLKVQPAELEDSGVYFCASSRNRDTYGYTFGSGTRLTVV.

On this clone itself: Other nucleotide sequences from this sample produce the same CDR3. This sequence joins TRBV4-3 and TRBJ1-1; maybe TRBD1 (6 bases). The CDR3 extends over 15 amino acids. CDR1 and CDR2 from the germline V gene are LGHNA and YSLEER. Trimming took off 0 bases at V and 3 bases at J, with 11 bases between the two ends. This CDR3 is CASSQDSSGDTEAFF. The CDR3 region has the DNA TGCGCCAGCAGCCAAGACTCATCAGGGGACACTGAAGCTTTCTTT.

The chain links TRBV6-2 or TRBV6-3 to TRBJ2-1; D perhaps matches TRBD1 (6 bases). Per germline, CDR1 MNHEY and CDR2 SVGEGT. Trimming left V 6 bases short and J 4 bases short, with 16 bases between. The CDR3 is 15 residues long. CDR3 sequence: CASSTGKETYNEQFF. The DNA for the CDR3 is TGTGCCAGCAGCACAGGGAAGGAAACATACAATGAGCAGTTCTTC.

The chain carries TRBV7-9 and TRBJ1-5; D call uncertain. CDR1 is SEHNR, CDR2 FQNEAQ, per germline (reference sequence). The CDR3 is 14 residues long. Trimming pared 2 bases from V and 0 bases from J, leaving 5 bases between. The CDR3 bases are TGTGCCAGCAGCTTACAAAATAGCAATCAGCCCCAGCATTTT. Encoded protein: CASSLQNSNQPQHF.

This clone occurred a few times. The chain links TRBV20-1 to TRBJ1-6, with D uncertain. The CDR3 is 11 amino acids. V was shortened by 5 bases and J by 12 bases, with 11 bases between the two germline ends. The germline V gene encodes CDR1 DFQATT and CDR2 SNEGSKA (reference sequence). CDR3 loop: CSAQHQEPLHF. The CDR3 bases are TGCAGTGCTCAACATCAGGAACCCCTCCACTTT.

The chain recombines TRBV9 with TRBJ2-5, with D perhaps matching TRBD1 (6 bases). Trimming cost V 1 base and J 5 bases, with 12 bases left between them. The CDR3 extends over 14 amino acids. Germline CDR1 reads SGDLS; CDR2 reads YYNGEE. CDR3 sequence: CASSVSRGRETQYF. The CDR3, as DNA: TGTGCCAGCAGCGTATCCAGGGGTCGTGAGACCCAGTACTTC.

Turning to this clone: A read error may be the cause here, since a much bigger clone is one base away. The rearrangement links TRBV2 to TRBJ2-3; 9 bases match TRBD2. Per the germline V gene, CDR1 is SNHLY and CDR2 is FYNNEI. Trimming at V came to 4 bases and at J to 1 base, leaving 0 bases not matched to a gene. The CDR3 consists of 14 residues. The CDR3 protein is CASSGTSGTDTQYF. CDR3 bases: TGTGCCAGCAGTGGGACTAGCGGCACAGATACGCAGTATTTT.

Here the CDR3 reads CASSLAYDSGNTIYF. For the CDR3, the DNA is TGTGCCAGTAGCCTGGCATACGACTCTGGAAACACCATATATTTT. The V call is TRBV19, the J call TRBJ1-3; D is undetermined. V shed 6 bases and J shed 0 bases, with 12 bases lying between them. Germline values: CDR1 LNHDA, CDR2 SQIVND (reference sequence). The CDR3 is 15 residues long.

This clone was observed a single time. V and J are TRBV5-1 and TRBJ2-6; D is unresolved. This CDR3 comprises 15 residues. In germline, CDR1 is SGHRS, CDR2 YFSETQ. With 4 bases removed from V and 2 bases from J, the gap between germline ends came to 10 bases. Here the CDR3 reads CASSVGSTGANVLTF. The CDR3 bases are TGCGCCAGCAGCGTCGGGTCTACTGGGGCCAACGTCCTGACTTTC.

The V call is TRBV4-2, the J call TRBJ1-2; 9 positions agree with TRBD1. CDR1 is LGHNA, CDR2 YNFKEQ, per germline. CDR3 size: 14 residues. The junction had 2 bases not matched to a gene; V was cut back by 5 bases and J by 1 base. CDR3 bases: TGTGCCAGCAGCAAGGACAGGGGTAACTATGGCTACACCTTC. Its translation: CASSKDRGNYGYTF.

The chain links TRBV19 to TRBJ2-2, with TRBD2 identical over 12 bases. Germline CDR1 reads LNHDA; CDR2 reads SQIVND (reference sequence). This CDR3 spans 18 amino acids. V lost 4 bases and J lost 3; bases outside the gene matches: 9. The CDR3 nucleotides are TGTGCCAGTAGTACCTCTACTAGCGGGGGGACTTACACCGGGGAGCTGTTTTTT. Translated: CASSTSTSGGTYTGELFF.

This chain connects TRBV2 to TRBJ2-3, with 8 bases that match TRBD2. There are 14 residues in the CDR3. The germline V gene has CDR1 SNHLY and CDR2 FYNNEI. V gave up 7 bases and J gave up 2 bases; unmatched junction bases: 5. Written as DNA, the CDR3 is TGTGCCAGCAAGGGACTAGATATCACAGATACGCAGTATTTT. Its protein is CASKGLDITDTQYF. The full variable domain, with the rest looked up from reference TRBV2 and TRBJ2-3, is EPEVTQTPSHQVTQMGQEVILRCVPISNHLYFYWYRQILGQKVEFLVSFYNNEISEKSEIFDDQFSVERPDGSNFTLKIRSTKLEDSAMYFCASKGLDITDTQYFGPGTRLTVL.

The rearrangement joins TRBV4-3 to TRBJ2-3; weak D call: TRBD2 (6 bases). V lost 1 base, J lost 3 bases, and 14 bases lay in between. The CDR3 is made up of 16 amino acids. Germline values: CDR1 LGHNA, CDR2 YSLEER. This chain's CDR3 is CASSQVDGGGTDTQYF. DNA for the CDR3: TGCGCCAGCAGCCAAGTTGACGGGGGTGGGACAGATACGCAGTATTTT.

CDR3 in amino acids: CASSFSDRIKAFF. In DNA form, the CDR3 reads TGTGCCAGCAGTTTCTCGGACAGGATAAAAGCTTTCTTT. The chain uses TRBV6-2 or TRBV6-3 and TRBJ1-1, with TRBD1 matching over 7 bases. The CDR3 length is 13 residues. Germline V gene data show CDR1 as MNHEY and CDR2 as SVGEGT. Losses at the gene ends were 4 bases for V and 9 bases for J; bases not matched to a gene: 8.

The chain links TRBV19 to TRBJ1-1, with 8 bases identical to TRBD1. CDR1 LNHDA and CDR2 SQIVND come from the germline V gene (reference sequence). With 4 bases clipped from V and 4 bases from J, the junction kept 5 bases outside the gene matches. The length of the CDR3 is 14 residues. DNA of the CDR3: TGTGCCAGTAGTAGACAGGGGCCCCCCACTGAAGCTTTCTTT. Amino acid sequence: CASSRQGPPTEAFF.

The V call is TRBV2, the J call TRBJ1-1; D is undetermined. The CDR3 extends over 12 amino acids. CDR1 and CDR2 from the germline V gene are SNHLY and FYNNEI. The V gene lost 4 bases and the J gene lost 4 bases, with 7 bases spanning the gap. Here the CDR3 reads CASSVVSTEAFF. The CDR3, as DNA: TGTGCCAGCAGTGTGGTCAGCACTGAAGCTTTCTTT.

The V call is TRBV3-1 (or the pseudogene TRBV3-2), the J call TRBJ1-5; tentatively, D is TRBD1 (5 bases). This CDR3 comprises 17 residues. Germline values: CDR1 LGHDT, CDR2 YNNKEL (reference sequence). Deletions cut 0 bases from V and 2 bases from J, with 14 bases between. The CDR3, as DNA: TGTGCCAGCAGCCAAGATACGGCAGGGTCGGGCAATCAGCCCCAGCATTTT. Protein: CASSQDTAGSGNQPQHF.

The V gene is TRBV7-9, the J gene TRBJ1-1; D gene unclear. Germline V gene lookup returns CDR1 SEHNR and CDR2 FQNEAQ (reference sequence). The V end lost 0 bases, the J end lost 8 bases, and 7 bases lay between the germline ends. The CDR3 is made up of 12 amino acids. CDR3 coding DNA: TGTGCCAGCAGCTTAGCCGGCAGGGAAGCTTTCTTT. It yields the protein CASSLAGREAFF. Full variable domain (rest looked up from reference TRBV7-9 and TRBJ1-1): DTGVSQNPRHKITKRGQNVTFRCDPISEHNRLYWYRQTLGQGPEFLTYFQNEAQLEKSRLLSDRFSAERPKGSFSTLEIQRTEQGDSAMYLCASSLAGREAFFGQGTRLTVV.

This chain links TRBV7-2 with TRBJ1-6; 7 nucleotides align to TRBD1. V was pared by 5 bases and J by 8 bases, with 6 bases of the junction left unmatched. The germline V gene encodes CDR1 SGHTA and CDR2 FQGNSA. The CDR3 consists of 14 residues. The CDR3 sequence is CASSPDRFDSPLHF. As DNA, the CDR3 is TGTGCCAGCAGCCCGGACAGGTTTGATTCACCCCTCCACTTT.

The chain couples TRBV19 to TRBJ1-1, with TRBD1 matching 7 bases. The CDR3 consists of 17 residues. V dropped 5 bases and J dropped 6; count of bases not matched to a gene: 18. Germline-derived CDR1 and CDR2 are LNHDA and SQIVND (reference sequence). CDR3 in amino acids: CASSARDSRGMGAEAFF. The CDR3 DNA reads TGTGCCAGTAGTGCCCGGGACAGTAGAGGAATGGGGGCTGAAGCTTTCTTT.

The chain uses TRBV27 and TRBJ2-3; TRBD2 agrees at 7 bases. CDR1 and CDR2 from the germline V gene are MNHEY and SMNVEV (reference sequence). The CDR3 is made up of 17 amino acids. The V segment lost 1 base and the J segment 2 bases; nucleotides outside the gene matches: 9. The CDR3 region is CASSLFHVSGVTDTQYF. CDR3 in DNA: TGTGCCAGCAGTTTATTCCATGTAAGCGGGGTCACAGATACGCAGTATTTT.

In its sample, this clone was seen once. J is TRBJ2-7 and V is TRBV5-8; 8 nucleotides line up with TRBD1. Germline trimming cut 0 bases from V and 3 bases from J; bases unmatched to any gene: 5. The CDR3 is 15 residues long. Germline V gene sequence: CDR1 SGHTS, CDR2 YDEGEE. In DNA form, the CDR3 reads TGTGCCAGCAGCTTGGAAGGGACAGGAATCTACGAGCAGTACTTC. It specifies CASSLEGTGIYEQYF. Combining the CDR3 with reference TRBV5-8 and TRBJ2-7 gives the whole variable domain EAGVTQSPTHLIKTRGQQATLRCSPISGHTSVYWYQQALGLGLQFLLWYDEGEERNRGNFPPRFSGRQFPNYSSELNVNALELEDSALYLCASSLEGTGIYEQYFGPGTRLTVT.